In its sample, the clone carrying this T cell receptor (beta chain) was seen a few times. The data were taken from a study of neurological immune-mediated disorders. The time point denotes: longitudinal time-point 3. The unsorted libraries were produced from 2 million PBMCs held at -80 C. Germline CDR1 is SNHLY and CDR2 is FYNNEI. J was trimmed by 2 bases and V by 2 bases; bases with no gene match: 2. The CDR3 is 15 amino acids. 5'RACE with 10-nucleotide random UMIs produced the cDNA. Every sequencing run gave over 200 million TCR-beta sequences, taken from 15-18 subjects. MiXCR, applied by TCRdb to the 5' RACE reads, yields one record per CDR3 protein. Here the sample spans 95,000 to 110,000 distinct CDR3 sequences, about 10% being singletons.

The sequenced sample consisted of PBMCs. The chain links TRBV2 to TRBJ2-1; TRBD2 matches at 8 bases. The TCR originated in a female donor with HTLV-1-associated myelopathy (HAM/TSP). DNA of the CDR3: TGTGCCAGCAGTGAAAGTAGCGGGGCCTACAATGAGCAGTTCTTC. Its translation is CASSESSGAYNEQFF.